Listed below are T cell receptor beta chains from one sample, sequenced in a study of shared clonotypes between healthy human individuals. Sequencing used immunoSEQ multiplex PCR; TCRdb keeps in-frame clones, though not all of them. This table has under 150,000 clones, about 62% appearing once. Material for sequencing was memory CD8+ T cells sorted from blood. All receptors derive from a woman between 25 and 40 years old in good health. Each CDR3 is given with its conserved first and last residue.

CDR3: CASSRRTSGTYNEQFF
J: TRBJ2-1
V: TRBV7-2

CDR3: CASSLLEKQFF
J: TRBJ2-1
V: TRBV28

CDR3: CASRAGTYNNEQFF
J: TRBJ2-1
V: TRBV25-1

CDR3: CASSQDSEQYF
J: TRBJ2-7
V: TRBV9

CDR3: CASSYSSTGELFF
J: TRBJ2-2
V: TRBV6-5

CDR3: CASSQARGHSYEQYF
J: TRBJ2-7
V: TRBV4-1

CDR3: CASSEKTGINYEQYF
J: -
V: TRBV2

CDR3: CASSRGTGGADEKLFF
J: TRBJ1-4
V: TRBV5-8

CDR3: CASSTQGTLRGADTQYF
J: TRBJ2-3
V: TRBV19

CDR3: CASHDRETYEQYF
J: TRBJ2-7
V: TRBV18

CDR3: CASSKGLAGGHEQYF
J: TRBJ2-7
V: TRBV2

CDR3: CASSPWQGAVGELFF
J: TRBJ2-2
V: TRBV6-6

CDR3: CVRSIQVSRQPQHF
J: TRBJ1-5
V: TRBV7-5

CDR3: CSVEDSGLAGEETQYF
J: TRBJ2-5
V: TRBV29-1

CDR3: CASSFLAGGPPDTQYF
J: TRBJ2-3
V: TRBV5-4

CDR3: CLKGPLEDEQYF
J: TRBJ2-7
V: TRBV7-9

CDR3: CASSLWATEAFF
J: TRBJ1-1
V: TRBV7-3

CDR3: CAWSFNAAGYAYEQYF
J: -
V: TRBV30

CDR3: CASSESGTAGSGNTIYF
J: TRBJ1-3
V: TRBV25-1

CDR3: CASSTRPHRPGDEQYF
J: TRBJ2-7
V: TRBV7-2

CDR3: CASSSSRPFSGNTIYF
J: TRBJ1-3
V: TRBV11-2

CDR3: CAWGYRDRGIQYF
J: TRBJ2-7
V: TRBV30

CDR3: CASSKEGARQPQHF
J: TRBJ1-5
V: TRBV2

CDR3: CASRDRGEAGELFF
J: TRBJ2-2
V: TRBV2

CDR3: CASSVERGGTSTDTQYF
J: TRBJ2-3
V: TRBV9

CDR3: CASSLGVVTTTDTQYF
J: TRBJ2-3
V: TRBV5-1

CDR3: CASSLVLAGVETQYF
J: TRBJ2-5
V: TRBV11-1

CDR3: CASSLSVAGYNEQFF
J: TRBJ2-1
V: TRBV5-6

CDR3: CASSPRDRGVRAQYF
J: TRBJ2-5
V: TRBV19

CDR3: CASSSLTGGTDTQYF
J: TRBJ2-3
V: TRBV28

CDR3: CASSIPRDREGVNTEAFF
J: TRBJ1-1
V: TRBV19

CDR3: CAWSLLAGGPSEQFF
J: TRBJ2-1
V: TRBV30

CDR3: CASSLLQGRPNYGYTF
J: TRBJ1-2
V: TRBV4-1

CDR3: CASSLAGAFNQPQHF
J: TRBJ1-5
V: TRBV5-6

CDR3: CASSLDGHGYTF
J: TRBJ1-2
V: TRBV7-9

CDR3: CASSLDLHEQFF
J: TRBJ2-1
V: TRBV5-4

CDR3: CASSARTGDEKLFF
J: TRBJ1-4
V: TRBV25-1

CDR3: CASSLASRNSYEQYF
J: TRBJ2-7
V: TRBV5-8

CDR3: CASSQEEASYNEQFF
J: TRBJ2-1
V: TRBV4-1

CDR3: CASNVFRGAVGNQPQHF
J: TRBJ1-5
V: TRBV19

CDR3: CASSFRGTGGSGELFF
J: TRBJ2-2
V: TRBV7-9

CDR3: CASSEARGHSNQPQHF
J: TRBJ1-5
V: TRBV6-1

CDR3: CASSLGEEAEQFF
J: TRBJ2-1
V: TRBV7-7

CDR3: CASFRTAEAFF
J: TRBJ1-1
V: TRBV6-1

CDR3: CASSYFPSGRSYEQYF
J: TRBJ2-7
V: TRBV6-5

CDR3: CASSLGGFSYEQYF
J: TRBJ2-7
V: TRBV2

CDR3: CASSYDRDSYEQYF
J: TRBJ2-7
V: TRBV13

CDR3: CASSGGTLYYEQYF
J: TRBJ2-7
V: TRBV7-2